The rows below give T cell receptor beta chains drawn from one sample of a study of blood T cell repertoires in COVID-19. Libraries were prepared by immunoSEQ multiplex PCR; TCRdb keeps only in-frame clonotypes and omits some of them. The sample holds about 160,000 clones, 85% to 90% seen once. Sequenced input: peripheral blood. The receptor set was obtained from a woman in her 70s with COVID-19, enrolled during active disease. Both conserved end residues are part of each CDR3. Expanded clones are given a class, and other clones once, few, many or no size at all.

clone size: .
V gene: TRBV10-1
J gene: TRBJ2-3
CDR3 protein: CASSESRAGGTDTQYF

clone size: .
V gene: TRBV19
J gene: TRBJ2-5
CDR3 protein: CASSSPFGGAETQYF

clone size: .
V gene: TRBV9
J gene: TRBJ1-2
CDR3 protein: CASSVGTGVLGYTF

clone size: .
V gene: TRBV5-8
J gene: TRBJ1-5
CDR3 protein: CASSRDYGRQVGNQPQHF

clone size: .
V gene: TRBV2
J gene: TRBJ1-6
CDR3 protein: CASSEQGSYNSPLHF

clone size: .
V gene: TRBV6-6
J gene: TRBJ2-7
CDR3 protein: CASSYGQVSSYEQYF

clone size: .
V gene: TRBV18
J gene: TRBJ1-1
CDR3 protein: CASSASGETEAFF

clone size: .
V gene: TRBV9
J gene: TRBJ1-2
CDR3 protein: CASSVSGNYGYTF

clone size: .
V gene: TRBV5-4
J gene: TRBJ2-7
CDR3 protein: CASSLSLDRSRTYEQYF

clone size: .
V gene: TRBV19
J gene: TRBJ2-2
CDR3 protein: CASSIYRDNTGELFF

clone size: few
V gene: TRBV4-2
J gene: TRBJ2-7
CDR3 protein: CASSQEQGSTYEQYF

clone size: .
V gene: TRBV2
J gene: TRBJ2-5
CDR3 protein: CASSEVGARGQETQYF

clone size: .
V gene: TRBV7-2
J gene: TRBJ1-1
CDR3 protein: CASSYPGTGGHTEAFF

clone size: .
V gene: TRBV29-1
J gene: TRBJ2-1
CDR3 protein: CSATLAGRTYNEQFF

clone size: once
V gene: TRBV13
J gene: TRBJ2-2
CDR3 protein: CASSMTSGWRGLVSGELFF

clone size: .
V gene: TRBV5-1
J gene: TRBJ2-1
CDR3 protein: CASSGRIAIDEQFF

clone size: .
V gene: TRBV4-1
J gene: TRBJ1-1
CDR3 protein: CASSQTKTGLSTEAFF

clone size: .
V gene: TRBV7-2
J gene: TRBJ1-3
CDR3 protein: CASSLSRAGNTIYF

clone size: .
V gene: TRBV7-9
J gene: TRBJ2-5
CDR3 protein: CASSVQGRETQYF

clone size: .
V gene: TRBV11-1
J gene: TRBJ2-1
CDR3 protein: CASSAVPGQGMGEQFF

clone size: .
V gene: TRBV9
J gene: TRBJ1-5
CDR3 protein: CASSVGPGGNQPQHF

clone size: .
V gene: TRBV11-2
J gene: TRBJ2-1
CDR3 protein: CASSKGLAGGNSYNEQFF

clone size: .
V gene: TRBV30
J gene: TRBJ2-5
CDR3 protein: CAWSRSGARRGVTQYF

clone size: .
V gene: TRBV28
J gene: TRBJ2-7
CDR3 protein: CASSLTRYEQYF

clone size: .
V gene: TRBV19
J gene: TRBJ1-4
CDR3 protein: CASSGTVGEGEKLFF

clone size: many
V gene: TRBV7-9
J gene: TRBJ1-1
CDR3 protein: CASSAVEGRPEAFF

clone size: .
V gene: TRBV9
J gene: TRBJ2-1
CDR3 protein: CASSVSSGAWDEQFF

clone size: .
V gene: TRBV7-6
J gene: TRBJ1-1
CDR3 protein: CASSPDRGLNTEAFF

clone size: .
V gene: TRBV19
J gene: TRBJ1-5
CDR3 protein: CASSIDRETSFTQHF

clone size: .
V gene: TRBV7-3
J gene: TRBJ1-6
CDR3 protein: CASSLIHQRDSPLHF

clone size: few
V gene: TRBV30
J gene: TRBJ2-5
CDR3 protein: CAWSLTRYATQYF